The 32 T cell receptor beta chains given below trace back to one sample, sequenced in a study of shared clonotypes between healthy human individuals. Using immunoSEQ multiplex PCR, the repertoire was profiled, and TCRdb retains in-frame clones only, with some absent. This table holds around 240,000 clones, about 65% found once. Sequencing input: memory CD4+ T cells sorted from blood. As for subset: CD45RA-negative fraction. The receptors stem from a man aged 25-45 years in good health.

This chain uses TRBV20-1 with TRBJ2-5, with no clear D. The V and J ends lost 6 bases and 6 bases respectively, with 11 bases between them. Germline V gene lookup returns CDR1 DFQATT and CDR2 SNEGSKA (reference sequence). The CDR3 loop spans 11 amino acids. In nucleotides, the CDR3 is TGCAGTGCACAGAGCGCAAAGACCCAGTACTTC. Translating gives CSAQSAKTQYF.

This clone was seen only a few times. Other DNA sequences from this sample encode an identical CDR3 as well. The CDR3 DNA is TGTGCCAGCAGCCCCCGACAGCGCACCGGGGAGCTGTTTTTT. Protein sequence: CASSPRQRTGELFF. The gene calls are TRBV27 and TRBJ2-2; possible D gene TRBD1, 5 bases. Trimming shortened V by 6 bases and J by 4 bases, and 12 bases separated the two germline ends. Germline values: CDR1 MNHEY, CDR2 SMNVEV (reference sequence). CDR3 size: 14 residues.

This clone was recorded only once. V and J are TRBV5-4 and TRBJ2-7; unclear D gene. Germline loops: CDR1 SGHNT, CDR2 YYREEE (reference sequence). The CDR3 loop spans 13 amino acids. V was pared by 3 bases and J by 4 bases, with 11 bases between. CDR3 sequence reads: CASSSRIGYEQYF. Written as DNA, the CDR3 is TGTGCCAGCAGCTCCCGGATCGGTTACGAGCAGTACTTC.

This chain joins TRBV6-5 and TRBJ1-1; TRBD1 matches at 9 bases. V shed 5 bases and J 14 bases; nucleotides not matched to a gene: 6. Germline V gene sequence: CDR1 MNHEY, CDR2 SVGAGI. This CDR3 has 11 residues. CDR3 coding DNA: TGTGCCAGCAGTCTCCGGGACAGGGCATTCTTT. It encodes CASSLRDRAFF.

The gene calls are TRBV30 and TRBJ1-4; D is unresolved. Germline V gene data show CDR1 as GTSNPN and CDR2 as SVGIG (reference sequence). Deletions cut 0 bases from V and 8 bases from J, with 10 bases between. The CDR3 has 13 amino acids. The CDR3 coding sequence is TGTGCCTGGAGTGTTTTGAATGGCGAAAAACTGTTTTTT. Its protein product is CAWSVLNGEKLFF.

This chain joins TRBV11-3 and TRBJ2-1, with a weak D call TRBD2 (5 bases). The CDR3 spans 13 residues. Trimming pared 5 bases from V and 6 bases from J, leaving 11 bases between. Germline V gene lookup returns CDR1 SGHNT and CDR2 YENEEA. The CDR3 reads CASSQRTFNEQFF. The CDR3 region has the DNA TGTGCCAGCAGCCAAAGGACTTTCAATGAGCAGTTCTTC. The whole variable domain, remainder taken from reference TRBV11-3 and TRBJ2-1, is EAGVVQSPRYKIIEKKQPVAFWCNPISGHNTLYWYLQNLGQGPELLIRYENEEAVDDSQLPKDRFSAERLKGVDSTLKIQPAELGDSAVYLCASSQRTFNEQFFGPGTRLTVL.

CDR3: CASSDTTGGSEQFF. The CDR3, as DNA: TGTGCCAGCAGTGACACGACAGGGGGCTCGGAGCAGTTCTTC. V and J are TRBV6-4 and TRBJ2-1, with TRBD1 identical over 10 bases. The CDR3 sequence is 14 residues long. V shed 2 bases and J 10 bases; nucleotides not matched to a gene: 5. Germline V gene sequence: CDR1 MRHNA, CDR2 SNTAGT.

The CDR3 sequence: CASSLGGTYEQYF. The CDR3 coding sequence is TGTGCCAGCAGCTTGGGGGGAACCTACGAGCAGTACTTC. The chain is built from TRBV5-4 and TRBJ2-7; no clear D gene. Germline V gene sequence: CDR1 SGHNT, CDR2 YYREEE (reference sequence). The V end lost 0 bases, the J end lost 2 bases, and 6 bases lay between the germline ends. CDR3 length: 13 amino acids.

This chain uses TRBV2 with TRBJ2-2; D possibly matches TRBD1 or TRBD2 (6 bases each). The germline gives CDR1 SNHLY, CDR2 FYNNEI. The CDR3 loop spans 14 amino acids. Trimming pared 6 bases from V and 3 bases from J, leaving 11 bases between. CDR3 DNA sequence: TGTGCCAGCAGAGGGGGACTGTACACCGGGGAGCTGTTTTTT. Translation gives CASRGGLYTGELFF.

The chain joins TRBV9 to TRBJ2-1; a possible D gene is TRBD2 (5 bases). Germline V lookup: CDR1 SGDLS, CDR2 YYNGEE. V was trimmed by 4 bases and J by 7 bases, leaving 33 bases between them. The CDR3 covers 20 residues. The CDR3 loop reads CASSPSQTSKRERVSNEQFF. CDR3 bases: TGTGCCAGCAGCCCTTCTCAAACTAGTAAGAGGGAAAGGGTAAGTAATGAGCAGTTCTTC.

This clone was counted a single time. The rearrangement uses TRBV15 and TRBJ2-5, with 9 positions matching TRBD1. Trimming cost V 3 bases and J 5 bases; bases outside gene matches: 7. The germline V gene has CDR1 LNHNV and CDR2 YYDKDF (reference sequence). This CDR3 contains 15 residues. The CDR3 protein is CATSRRGTGSETQYF. The CDR3 DNA reads as TGTGCCACCAGCAGGAGAGGGACAGGGAGCGAGACCCAGTACTTC. The variable domain in full, completed from reference TRBV15 and TRBJ2-5, reads DAMVIQNPRYQVTQFGKPVTLSCSQTLNHNVMYWYQQKSSQAPKLLFHYYDKDFNNEADTPDNFQSRRPNTSFCFLDIRSPGLGDTAMYLCATSRRGTGSETQYFGPGTRLLVL.

This chain links TRBV4-2 with TRBJ1-2; D not certain. The germline V gene has CDR1 LGHNA and CDR2 YNFKEQ. The CDR3 has 12 amino acids. V lost 2 bases and J lost 5, with 6 bases in between. The CDR3 loop reads CASSQQEYGYTF. CDR3 coding DNA: TGTGCCAGCAGCCAACAGGAATATGGCTACACCTTC.

The chain combines TRBV28 with TRBJ2-5; 10 bases agree with TRBD1. V dropped 5 bases and J dropped 5; count of bases not matched to a gene: 14. The CDR3 totals 17 residues. Germline loops: CDR1 MDHEN, CDR2 SYDVKM. The CDR3 here is CASSHSRDRGFRETQYF. CDR3 DNA: TGTGCCAGCAGTCACTCCCGGGACAGGGGATTTAGGGAGACCCAGTACTTC. The full variable domain, its missing parts supplied by reference TRBV28 and TRBJ2-5, is DVKVTQSSRYLVKRTGEKVFLECVQDMDHENMFWYRQDPGLGLRLIYFSYDVKMKEKGDIPEGYSVSREKKERFSLILESASTNQTSMYLCASSHSRDRGFRETQYFGPGTRLLVL.

The chain uses TRBV5-4 and TRBJ2-5; possibly TRBD1 for D (6 bases). V shed 1 base and J shed 4 bases, with 17 bases lying between them. The CDR3 is made up of 16 amino acids. CDR1 is SGHNT, CDR2 YYREEE, per germline (reference sequence). The CDR3 is CASSLTGQLAVETQYF. CDR3 nucleotides: TGTGCCAGCAGCTTGACAGGGCAGTTGGCAGTAGAGACCCAGTACTTC.

The chain combines TRBV5-1 with TRBJ2-3; 8 bases fit TRBD2. The J segment lost 4 bases and the V segment lost 0 bases, leaving 13 bases of the junction unmatched. CDR1 and CDR2 from the germline V gene are SGHRS and YFSETQ. This CDR3 comprises 18 residues. The CDR3 spells CASSLALGAGVEADTQYF. CDR3 bases: TGCGCCAGCAGCTTGGCCTTGGGAGCGGGAGTTGAAGCAGATACGCAGTATTTT.

The chain is built from TRBV10-3 and TRBJ2-7, with D tentatively TRBD2 (6 bases). Trimming removed 8 bases from V and 4 bases from J, with 12 bases in between. The CDR3 spans 12 residues. The germline gives CDR1 ENHRY, CDR2 SYGVKD. CDR3 residues: CAIGGFRYEQYF. The CDR3 DNA is TGTGCCATCGGGGGGTTCCGGTACGAGCAGTACTTC.

This clone has a handful of counts. The rearrangement uses TRBV10-1 and TRBJ2-7, with 9 nucleotides matching TRBD2. Losses at the gene ends were 4 bases for V and 5 bases for J; bases not matched to a gene: 9. CDR3 size: 15 residues. Germline V gives CDR1 WNHNN, CDR2 SYGVQD (reference sequence). The CDR3 region has the DNA TGCGCCAGCAGTGTTGCTAGCGGGAATTCTAACGAGCAGTACTTC. It translates to CASSVASGNSNEQYF.

The V gene is TRBV7-9, the J gene TRBJ1-4; no clear D. The CDR3 is 11 amino acids. Germline CDR1 and CDR2: SEHNR and FQNEAQ (reference sequence). V was trimmed by 5 bases and J by 7 bases, leaving 5 bases between them. The CDR3 is CASSQFEKLFF. The CDR3 nucleotides are TGTGCCAGCAGCCAATTTGAAAAACTGTTTTTT.

The rearrangement links TRBV28 to TRBJ1-5; D possibly corresponds to TRBD1 (6 bases). This CDR3 has 14 amino acids. The germline gives CDR1 MDHEN, CDR2 SYDVKM. Trimming shortened V by 1 base and J by 2 bases, and 6 bases separated the two germline ends. CDR3 DNA: TGTGCCAGCAGTTTATACAGGGGCAATCAGCCCCAGCATTTT. Encoded protein: CASSLYRGNQPQHF.

The rearrangement links TRBV6-5 to TRBJ2-2; D might be TRBD2 (6 bases). Trimming removed 10 bases at V and 1 base at J, with 16 bases between. Germline V gene sequence: CDR1 MNHEY, CDR2 SVGAGI. This CDR3 has 15 amino acids. The CDR3 loop reads CATSRLVGNTGELFF. CDR3 DNA sequence: TGTGCCACCTCCCGACTAGTCGGGAACACCGGGGAGCTGTTTTTT.

J is TRBJ1-1 and V is TRBV10-3, with D possibly being TRBD1 (5 bases). Germline loops: CDR1 ENHRY, CDR2 SYGVKD. V dropped 6 bases and J dropped 2 bases, with 13 bases sitting between them. The CDR3 length is 14 residues. The CDR3 is CAISNDQGNTEAFF. CDR3 coding DNA: TGTGCCATCAGCAATGACCAGGGTAACACTGAAGCTTTCTTT.

In regard to this clone: The sample has other DNA sequences that encode this CDR3 too. This sequence joins TRBV2 and TRBJ2-1; 12 bases are shared with TRBD2. CDR1 is SNHLY and CDR2 is FYNNEI in the germline V gene. CDR3 length equals 15 residues. Trimming removed 4 bases from V and 4 bases from J; junction bases left unmatched: 2. The CDR3 region has the DNA TGTGCCAGCAGTGCCGGACTAGCGGGATACAATGAGCAGTTCTTC. Translating gives CASSAGLAGYNEQFF. Based on the CDR3 plus reference TRBV2 and TRBJ2-1, the full variable domain is EPEVTQTPSHQVTQMGQEVILRCVPISNHLYFYWYRQILGQKVEFLVSFYNNEISEKSEIFDDQFSVERPDGSNFTLKIRSTKLEDSAMYFCASSAGLAGYNEQFFGPGTRLTVL.

This clone was counted a few times. The genes are TRBV18 and TRBJ2-1; 8 bases fit TRBD2. J was trimmed by 4 bases and V by 5 bases; bases with no gene match: 7. CDR1 is KGHSH, CDR2 LQKENI, per germline. The CDR3 runs 15 residues. The CDR3 DNA sequence: TGTGCCAGCTCATCTAGCGGGTTTGGGTACAATGAGCAGTTCTTC. It encodes CASSSSGFGYNEQFF.

V usage is TRBV4-2 and J usage is TRBJ1-1, with D maybe TRBD1 (5 bases). This CDR3 spans 16 amino acids. V lost 4 bases and J 0 bases, leaving 15 bases between the germline ends. Germline V CDR1 and CDR2: LGHNA, YNFKEQ. Here the CDR3 reads CASSRSSRVLNTEAFF. The CDR3 DNA sequence: TGTGCCAGCAGCCGAAGCAGCAGGGTCCTGAACACTGAAGCTTTCTTT.

The gene calls are TRBV10-3 and TRBJ2-2; D unresolved. Germline V CDR1 and CDR2: ENHRY, SYGVKD. Trimming took off 0 bases at V and 0 bases at J, with 11 bases between the two ends. The CDR3 is 17 amino acids. The CDR3 nucleotides are TGTGCCATCAGTGAGTCACGTGCAGCCCCGAACACCGGGGAGCTGTTTTTT. It yields the protein CAISESRAAPNTGELFF.

This chain joins TRBV5-1 and TRBJ2-5; D is unresolved. CDR3 length: 13 amino acids. V was shortened by 1 base and J by 5 bases, with 9 bases between the two germline ends. From germline, CDR1 is SGHRS and CDR2 YFSETQ. The CDR3, as DNA: TGCGCCAGCAGCTTGTGGGGTGGGGAGACCCAGTACTTC. It is translated as CASSLWGGETQYF.

The chain carries TRBV14 and TRBJ2-1, with a tentative D call TRBD1 (5 bases). CDR1 and CDR2 (germline): SGHDN, FVKESK. Trimming removed 1 base at V and 0 bases at J, with 13 bases between. CDR3 length: 17 amino acids. CDR3 sequence reads: CASSQGLDTYSYNEQFF. The CDR3 DNA follows: TGTGCCAGCAGCCAAGGGCTGGACACCTACTCCTACAATGAGCAGTTCTTC.

The chain links TRBV2 to TRBJ2-7; 10 nucleotides align to TRBD2. CDR1 is SNHLY and CDR2 is FYNNEI in the germline V gene. The CDR3 is made up of 14 amino acids. With V trimmed by 4 bases and J by 5 bases, 5 bases remained unmatched. CDR3 residues: CASSAGTSVDEQYF. The CDR3, as DNA: TGTGCCAGCAGTGCCGGGACTAGCGTAGACGAGCAGTACTTC.

This sequence joins TRBV7-9 and TRBJ1-5; D not certain. V lost 5 bases to trimming and J lost 7 bases, with 12 bases between them. There are 13 residues in the CDR3. Germline values: CDR1 SEHNR, CDR2 FQNEAQ (reference sequence). The CDR3 reads CASSHTTDQPQHF. The CDR3, as DNA: TGTGCCAGCAGCCACACGACCGACCAGCCCCAGCATTTT.

The rearrangement links TRBV7-2 to TRBJ2-1; 7 positions agree with TRBD2. Per the germline V gene, CDR1 is SGHTA and CDR2 is FQGNSA. V dropped 9 bases and J dropped 7; count of bases not matched to a gene: 12. The CDR3 consists of 14 residues. The CDR3 region has the DNA TGTGCCAGTAAGCGGGGTATGGCCGCGAATGAGCAGTTCTTC. Amino acids: CASKRGMAANEQFF.

This clone showed up just a few times. Other DNA sequences in the sample encode the same CDR3. The chain couples TRBV2 to TRBJ2-1, with TRBD1 as a possible D gene (6 bases). V lost 4 bases, J lost 7 bases, and 11 bases lay in between. Per germline, CDR1 SNHLY and CDR2 FYNNEI. The CDR3 contains 13 residues. In DNA, the CDR3 is TGTGCCAGCAGTGCCCAGGGGTTTAATGAGCAGTTCTTC. Translation: CASSAQGFNEQFF.

V is TRBV2 and J is TRBJ1-2; no firm D call. This CDR3 comprises 13 residues. The ends were cut back, 3 bases at V and 4 bases at J, with 9 bases in the middle. Germline V lookup: CDR1 SNHLY, CDR2 FYNNEI. CDR3 coding DNA: TGTGCCAGCAGTGATAGGAGCGCCTATGGCTACACCTTC. The encoded protein is CASSDRSAYGYTF.